Following are 30 T cell receptor beta chains from one sample sequenced in a study of OX40 agonist ivuxolimab in advanced cancers. Sequencing used immunoSEQ multiplex PCR; TCRdb keeps in-frame clones, though not all of them. The sample carries tens of thousands of clones, 80% to 95% recorded once. Sequences were derived from CD4+ or CD8+ T cells sorted from blood, sampled in a trial of the OX40 agonist ivuxolimab. These receptors were obtained from an adult with an advanced solid tumor such as melanoma, head and neck, liver or kidney cancer.

In its sample, this clone is medium-sized. The chain carries TRBV14 and TRBJ2-2; D unresolved. Trimming pared 4 bases from V and 6 bases from J, leaving 6 bases between. The germline V gene has CDR1 SGHDN and CDR2 FVKESK. This CDR3 spans 12 amino acids. The CDR3 nucleotides read TGTGCCAGCAGCCCGTTTCCCGGGGAGCTGTTTTTT. It translates to CASSPFPGELFF. Based on the CDR3 plus reference TRBV14 and TRBJ2-2, the full variable domain is EAGVTQFPSHSVIEKGQTVTLRCDPISGHDNLYWYRRVMGKEIKFLLHFVKESKQDESGMPNNRFLAERTGGTYSTLKVQPAELEDSGVYFCASSPFPGELFFGEGSRLTVL.

The rearrangement joins TRBV10-3 to TRBJ1-1; perhaps TRBD1 as D (5 bases). The CDR3 has 14 residues. CDR1 is ENHRY and CDR2 is SYGVKD in the germline V gene. With 7 bases removed from V and 4 bases from J, the gap between germline ends came to 16 bases. Here the CDR3 reads CAIKGDRKGTEAFF. Written as DNA, the CDR3 is TGTGCCATCAAAGGGGACCGGAAAGGCACTGAAGCTTTCTTT.

The chain uses TRBV18 and TRBJ2-5; D may be TRBD2 (6 bases). Germline V gene lookup returns CDR1 KGHSH and CDR2 LQKENI. With 3 bases removed from V and 5 bases from J, the gap between germline ends came to 13 bases. There are 14 residues in the CDR3. The CDR3 DNA sequence: TGTGCCAGCTCACCTCGGGGGTGGTCGGAGACCCAGTACTTC. This gives the protein CASSPRGWSETQYF. The full variable domain, in which reference TRBV18 and TRBJ2-5 provide the parts outside the CDR3, is NAGVMQNPRHLVRRRGQEARLRCSPMKGHSHVYWYRQLPEEGLKFMVYLQKENIIDESGMPKERFSAEFPKEGPSILRIQQVVRGDSAAYFCASSPRGWSETQYFGPGTRLLVL.

This chain joins TRBV19 and TRBJ1-5, with a weak D call TRBD1 (6 bases). The CDR3 extends over 13 amino acids. Germline V CDR1 and CDR2: LNHDA, SQIVND (reference sequence). V lost 5 bases, J lost 4 bases, and 9 bases lay in between. The CDR3 here is CASSGQLNQPQHF. CDR3 nucleotide sequence: TGTGCCAGTAGTGGACAGCTAAATCAGCCCCAGCATTTT.

The chain carries TRBV6-4 and TRBJ2-1; TRBD1 is a possible D gene (6 bases). Germline-derived CDR1 and CDR2 are MRHNA and SNTAGT. The CDR3 contains 18 residues. Trimming took 0 bases from V and 6 from J, leaving 21 bases between them. The CDR3 nucleotides read TGTGCCAGCAGTGACTCGATACAGGGTAGGACCAATTTCAATGAGCAGTTCTTC. The encoded protein is CASSDSIQGRTNFNEQFF.

The chain has TRBV10-3 and TRBJ1-1, with TRBD1 identical over 9 bases. V was pared by 11 bases and J by 4 bases, with 11 bases of the junction left unmatched. CDR1 ENHRY and CDR2 SYGVKD come from the germline V gene. The CDR3 runs 14 residues. CDR3 loop: CASRGQGGSTEAFF. In DNA form, the CDR3 reads TGTGCCTCCCGGGGACAGGGCGGAAGCACTGAAGCTTTCTTT.

J is TRBJ1-1 and V is TRBV6-1; 7 nucleotides line up with TRBD1. Per germline, CDR1 MNHNS and CDR2 SASEGT. J was trimmed by 5 bases and V by 6 bases; bases with no gene match: 6. The CDR3 is 13 amino acids. The CDR3 DNA is TGTGCCAGCAGCGAAAGGGGGCCAACTGAAGCTTTCTTT. This sequence encodes CASSERGPTEAFF.

The J gene is TRBJ1-6, the V gene TRBV13; perhaps TRBD1 as D (6 bases). Germline V gene sequence: CDR1 PRHDT, CDR2 FYEKMQ (reference sequence). CDR3 length: 15 residues. V was shortened by 2 bases and J by 7 bases, with 12 bases between the two germline ends. CDR3 DNA sequence: TGTGCCAGCAGCTTAAGAACAGGGAACAATTCACCCCTCCACTTT. It translates to CASSLRTGNNSPLHF.

The chain carries TRBV5-1 and TRBJ2-6, with 10 bases matching TRBD2. CDR1 SGHRS and CDR2 YFSETQ come from the germline V gene. Germline trimming cut 3 bases from V and 0 bases from J; bases unmatched to any gene: 9. The CDR3 is 19 residues long. The CDR3 DNA is TGCGCCAGCAGCTACTACCTAGCGGGGGCCTCCTCTGGGGCCAACGTCCTGACTTTC. Translating it yields CASSYYLAGASSGANVLTF.

The V gene is TRBV9, the J gene TRBJ2-7; D remains ambiguous. V lost 1 base, J lost 5 bases, and 22 bases lay in between. Germline V gene data show CDR1 as SGDLS and CDR2 as YYNGEE. This CDR3 spans 17 amino acids. CDR3 in amino acids: CASSVIQCEVGEHEQYF. CDR3 sequence (DNA): TGTGCCAGCAGCGTAATTCAGTGTGAGGTAGGAGAGCACGAGCAGTACTTC.

The CDR3 DNA reads TGTGCCAGTAGTATACGGGTCTACAATGAGCAGTTCTTC. It translates to CASSIRVYNEQFF. This chain uses TRBV19 with TRBJ2-1; D not certain. The CDR3 spans 13 residues. V dropped 2 bases and J dropped 3 bases, with 5 bases sitting between them. CDR1 and CDR2 from the germline V gene are LNHDA and SQIVND (reference sequence). The full variable domain, rest sourced from reference TRBV19 and TRBJ2-1, is DGGITQSPKYLFRKEGQNVTLSCEQNLNHDAMYWYRQDPGQGLRLIYYSQIVNDFQKGDIAEGYSVSREKKESFPLTVTSAQKNPTAFYLCASSIRVYNEQFFGPGTRLTVL.

This clone was seen only once. The chain carries TRBV21-1 and TRBJ1-2. TRBV21-1 is given as a pseudogene. This CDR3 contains 14 residues. CDR3 sequence reads: CASSKKTDRYGYTF. CDR3 in DNA: TGTGCCAGCAGCAAAAAAACCGACCGATATGGCTACACCTTC.

V is TRBV29-1 and J is TRBJ2-1; the match to TRBD2 covers 7 bases. In germline, CDR1 is SQVTM, CDR2 ANQGSEA. The CDR3 extends over 13 amino acids. V trimming: 6 bases; J trimming: 0 bases; junction bases outside the gene matches: 2. CDR3 sequence reads: CSVPSGSYNEQFF. The DNA of the CDR3 is TGCAGCGTCCCTAGCGGCTCCTACAATGAGCAGTTCTTC.

The CDR3 nucleotides are TGCGCCAGCAGCTTGGGGACAGGGTCGGGGGACGAGCAGTACGTC. Translated, it gives CASSLGTGSGDEQYV. The chain uses TRBV5-1 and TRBJ2-7; 8 nucleotides agree with TRBD1. V shed 0 bases, J shed 5 bases, and the junction held 7 bases outside the gene matches. Germline-derived CDR1 and CDR2 are SGHRS and YFSETQ. The CDR3 is 15 amino acids.

This clone has a handful of counts. The gene calls are TRBV10-3 and TRBJ2-1; TRBD2 matches 10 bases. This CDR3 spans 16 amino acids. With V trimmed by 5 bases and J by 3 bases, 7 bases remained unmatched. CDR1 and CDR2 (germline): ENHRY, SYGVKD. In DNA, the CDR3 is TGTGCCATCAGTCCTAGCGGGGGATCAAACTACAATGAGCAGTTCTTC. It specifies CAISPSGGSNYNEQFF.

The CDR3 DNA is TGTGCCAGCAGTATTGACCGAGCTGGGGCCAACGTCCTGACTTTC. Amino acids: CASSIDRAGANVLTF. The chain uses TRBV6-5 and TRBJ2-6; no definite D call. Germline V gene data show CDR1 as MNHEY and CDR2 as SVGAGI. The CDR3 contains 15 residues. V dropped 5 bases and J dropped 2 bases, with 10 bases sitting between them.

In its sample, this clone was seen once. The chain joins TRBV9 to TRBJ2-1, with TRBD1 matching 9 bases. The CDR3 runs 15 residues. The germline gives CDR1 SGDLS, CDR2 YYNGEE. The ends lost 5 bases at V and 7 bases at J; junction bases unmatched: 10. The CDR3 DNA follows: TGTGCCAGCAGAAATCCCGGGACAGGGAAGAATGAGCAGTTCTTC. It codes for CASRNPGTGKNEQFF.

This clone was recorded a few times. The chain joins TRBV29-1 to TRBJ2-3; D is unclear. V gave up 6 bases and J gave up 6 bases, with 16 bases separating them. The CDR3 spans 13 residues. CDR1 is SQVTM and CDR2 is ANQGSEA in the germline V gene. The CDR3 DNA follows: TGCAGCGTGGTACCCTGGGCGAAGGATACGCAGTATTTT. This translates into CSVVPWAKDTQYF.

The chain uses TRBV14 and TRBJ1-1, with TRBD1 as a possible D gene (5 bases). The CDR3 runs to 17 residues. V lost 1 base and J 0 bases, leaving 15 bases between the germline ends. Germline V gene sequence: CDR1 SGHDN, CDR2 FVKESK. The CDR3 is CASSQAGGRTMNTEAFF. The CDR3 DNA reads as TGTGCCAGCAGCCAAGCCGGGGGACGTACTATGAACACTGAAGCTTTCTTT.

This clone occurred a few times. Within the sample, other DNA sequences also encode this same CDR3. The chain has TRBV27 and TRBJ2-2, with 9 bases that match TRBD1. There are 14 residues in the CDR3. CDR1 MNHEY and CDR2 SMNVEV come from the germline V gene (reference sequence). Trimming cost V 8 bases and J 4 bases; bases outside gene matches: 5. In DNA, the CDR3 is TGTGCCAGCGGGAGGACAGGGGCCACCGGGGAGCTGTTTTTT. It specifies CASGRTGATGELFF.

The chain employs TRBV18 and TRBJ1-3; TRBD1 might be the D (6 bases). From germline, CDR1 is KGHSH and CDR2 LQKENI. The CDR3 spans 15 residues. Deletions cut 6 bases from V and 1 base from J, with 13 bases between. The CDR3 DNA is TGTGCCAGCTCGCCATCAGGGGATTCTGGAAACACCATATATTTT. As protein: CASSPSGDSGNTIYF.

The J gene is TRBJ1-6, the V gene TRBV11-1, with TRBD1 as a possible D gene (5 bases). The CDR3 consists of 15 residues. Germline lookup yields CDR1 SGHAT and CDR2 FQDESV (reference sequence). Trimming took off 5 bases at V and 8 bases at J, with 16 bases between the two ends. CDR3 in amino acids: CASSLREGTHSPLHF. The CDR3 nucleotides read TGTGCCAGCAGCCTCAGGGAGGGCACCCATTCACCCCTCCACTTT.

This chain links TRBV6-5 with TRBJ1-3; D gene uncertain. The V end was cut by 5 bases, the J end by 2 bases, with 7 bases between. Germline V gene data show CDR1 as MNHEY and CDR2 as SVGAGI. This CDR3 spans 13 amino acids. The CDR3 sequence: CASSANAGNTIYF. The CDR3 DNA reads TGTGCCAGCAGTGCAAATGCTGGAAACACCATATATTTT.

This rearrangement joins TRBV4-1 to TRBJ1-4; TRBD1 is a possible D gene (5 bases). The germline V gene has CDR1 MGHRA and CDR2 YSYEKL. The CDR3 loop spans 16 amino acids. Trimming cost V 1 base and J 2 bases, with 11 bases left between them. CDR3 coding DNA: TGCGCCAGCAGCCAAGCCGTCAGGGCCACTAATGAAAAACTGTTTTTT. It yields the protein CASSQAVRATNEKLFF.

The CDR3 DNA reads as TGTGCCAGTAGTATAGATGGTTGGGGGGGCGAGGGAAATGAGCAGTTCTTC. This gives the protein CASSIDGWGGEGNEQFF. The chain is built from TRBV19 and TRBJ2-1, with D perhaps TRBD2 (7 bases). The germline gives CDR1 LNHDA, CDR2 SQIVND (reference sequence). Trimming took off 0 bases at V and 7 bases at J, with 19 bases between the two ends. CDR3 length equals 17 residues.

This chain joins TRBV6-5 and TRBJ2-3, with D unresolved. Trimming took 5 bases from V and 2 from J, leaving 14 bases between them. CDR1 and CDR2 from the germline V gene are MNHEY and SVGAGI. The CDR3 runs to 15 residues. The DNA for the CDR3 is TGTGCCAGCAGTAAAATGGTCGCGTCCACAGATACGCAGTATTTT. This gives the protein CASSKMVASTDTQYF.

This clone was picked up a small number of times. The chain couples TRBV30 to TRBJ1-6; 7 bases fit TRBD1. J was trimmed by 10 bases and V by 2 bases; bases with no gene match: 2. CDR1 and CDR2 (germline): GTSNPN, SVGIG (reference sequence). The CDR3 covers 12 residues. In DNA form, the CDR3 reads TGTGCCTGGAGTAAACAGGGGTCACCCCTCCACTTT. Translating gives CAWSKQGSPLHF.

The sample holds one count of this clone. The CDR3 coding sequence is TGCGCCAGCAGCAGCCAGACAGGGGGGAACACAGATACGCAGTATTTT. This gives the protein CASSSQTGGNTDTQYF. V gene TRBV5-1 combines with J gene TRBJ2-3, with 9 bases fitting TRBD1. V dropped 4 bases and J dropped 2; count of bases not matched to a gene: 8. In germline, CDR1 is SGHRS, CDR2 YFSETQ. The CDR3 extends over 16 amino acids.

This chain connects TRBV2 to TRBJ1-2; 8 bases are a match to TRBD1. J gave up 0 bases and V 6 bases, and 12 bases lay outside the gene matches. The germline V gene encodes CDR1 SNHLY and CDR2 FYNNEI. The CDR3 has 17 residues. The CDR3 region has the DNA TGTGCCAGCAGCGACCCAGGGGGCTGGGGAACTAACTATGGCTACACCTTC. Translation: CASSDPGGWGTNYGYTF.

This clone has more than one count but fewer than ten. This rearrangement joins TRBV15 to TRBJ2-5, with a weak D call TRBD1 (5 bases). The germline V and J ends were trimmed by 4 bases and 2 bases, with 8 bases remaining between them. The CDR3 contains 13 residues. Germline V lookup: CDR1 LNHNV, CDR2 YYDKDF (reference sequence). In nucleotides, the CDR3 is TGTGCCACCAGCACGCGACAGCAAGAGACCCAGTACTTC. Its protein is CATSTRQQETQYF.